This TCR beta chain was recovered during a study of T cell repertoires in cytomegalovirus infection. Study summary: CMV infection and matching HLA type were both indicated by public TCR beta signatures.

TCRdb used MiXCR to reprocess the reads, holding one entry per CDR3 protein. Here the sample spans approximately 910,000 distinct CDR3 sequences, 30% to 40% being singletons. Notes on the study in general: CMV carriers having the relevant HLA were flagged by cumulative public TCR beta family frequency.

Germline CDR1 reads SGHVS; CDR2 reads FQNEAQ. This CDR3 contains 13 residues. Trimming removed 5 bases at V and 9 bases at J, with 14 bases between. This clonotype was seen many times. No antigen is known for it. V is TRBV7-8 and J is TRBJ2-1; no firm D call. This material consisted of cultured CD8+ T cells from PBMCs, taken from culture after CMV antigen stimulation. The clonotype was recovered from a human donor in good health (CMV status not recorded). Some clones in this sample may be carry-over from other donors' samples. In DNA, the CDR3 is TGTGCCAGCAGCCCCGGTTCTGATCTTGAGCAGTTCTTC. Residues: CASSPGSDLEQFF.